This record concerns one TCR beta chain sequence. This record belongs to a study of blood T cell repertoires in COVID-19. The wider study: T cells, B-cell-depleted T cells, or PBMCs provided the cDNA or gDNA that served as material.

Recruited during active infection, patients (from Seattle) were subsequently followed longitudinally. In the authors' methods: Amplification with reference gene primers provided the estimates of nucleated cell counts. The data were produced by immunoSEQ multiplex PCR, yet TCRdb's version contains in-frame clones alone and is incomplete. V, J and clone size are those of that table, while D and trimming were read from the DNA. The top ten hold under 8.5% of the sample, which has about 360,000 clones, about 86% seen once. Losses at the gene ends were 3 bases for V and 6 bases for J; bases not matched to a gene: 9. The CDR3 covers 16 residues.

Sequences were obtained from peripheral blood. The J gene is TRBJ2-1, the V gene TRBV23-1; 9 bases agree with TRBD2. TRBV23-1 is placed among ORFs of uncertain function. The sequence was obtained from a woman in her sixties or seventies with COVID-19, enrolled during active disease. The CDR3 DNA sequence: TGCGCCAGCAGTCAGGCGGGGGGGGGCGCTCCCAATGAGCAGTTCTTC. Translated, it gives CASSQAGGGAPNEQFF.